The next 14 T cell receptor beta chains were all read from a single sample in a study of blood T cell repertoires in COVID-19. Sequencing was performed with immunoSEQ multiplex PCR; in TCRdb, only in-frame clones are kept and a portion is missing. The table lists some 340,000 clones, 65% to 85% of them singletons. The sequenced sample consisted of peripheral blood. Source of these receptors: a man aged 30 to 39 with active or convalescent COVID-19.

J is TRBJ2-5 and V is TRBV5-6; D not certain. The CDR3 spans 13 residues. V was cut by 5 bases and J by 2 bases, with 10 bases left in between. Germline V gene lookup returns CDR1 SGHDT and CDR2 YYEEEE. The CDR3 DNA reads as TGTGCCAGCAGTCCGACACATCAAGAGACCCAGTACTTC. It specifies CASSPTHQETQYF.

This rearrangement joins TRBV20-1 to TRBJ2-5, with D perhaps TRBD1 (5 bases). There are 11 residues in the CDR3. Per germline, CDR1 DFQATT and CDR2 SNEGSKA (reference sequence). V lost 7 bases to trimming and J lost 2 bases, with 8 bases between them. CDR3 DNA: TGCAGTGGGACAATTCAAGAGACCCAGTACTTC. Its protein is CSGTIQETQYF.

The chain links TRBV6-5 to TRBJ1-5, with 8 bases lining up with TRBD1. The CDR3 is 16 residues long. The trim removed 0 bases at V and 5 bases at J, leaving 6 bases unmatched. Per the germline V gene, CDR1 is MNHEY and CDR2 is SVGAGI. DNA for the CDR3: TGTGCCAGCAGTTACTCTGGACAGGGAGGCCATCAGCCCCAGCATTTT. Protein sequence: CASSYSGQGGHQPQHF.

This sequence joins TRBV4-1 and TRBJ1-3; D unresolved. V lost 3 bases, J lost 4 bases, and 13 bases lay in between. The CDR3 runs to 15 residues. Germline CDR1 MGHRA, CDR2 YSYEKL. The DNA for the CDR3 is TGCGCCAGCAGCCAGCGACGACTCTCAGGAAACACCATATATTTT. Its protein is CASSQRRLSGNTIYF.

Turning to this clone: Other nucleotide sequences from this sample produce the same CDR3. The chain joins TRBV29-1 to TRBJ1-2; no definite D call. The germline V and J ends were trimmed by 1 base and 4 bases, with 7 bases remaining between them. The germline gives CDR1 SQVTM, CDR2 ANQGSEA. The CDR3 has 12 residues. The DNA for the CDR3 is TGCAGCGTTGAAGCAGGTGGCTATGGCTACACCTTC. It is translated as CSVEAGGYGYTF.

This sequence joins TRBV4-1 and TRBJ1-1; weak D call: TRBD1 (5 bases). CDR1 MGHRA and CDR2 YSYEKL come from the germline V gene. This CDR3 is 15 amino acids long. V lost 4 bases and J lost 7, with 19 bases in between. CDR3 protein: CASSLKATANIEAFF. The CDR3 DNA follows: TGCGCCAGCAGCCTTAAGGCGACAGCTAATATTGAAGCTTTCTTT.

The chain has TRBV11-2 and TRBJ1-4; a weak D match, TRBD1 (6 bases). Trimming stripped 0 bases from V and 3 bases from J, with 11 bases between. This CDR3 has 16 amino acids. The germline CDR1 and CDR2 sequences are SGHAT and FQNNGV. The CDR3 DNA is TGTGCCAGCAGCTTAGACCCCGGACAGCCTAATGAAAAACTGTTTTTT. As protein: CASSLDPGQPNEKLFF.

The chain combines TRBV7-9 with TRBJ2-1, with D perhaps matching TRBD1 (6 bases). From germline, CDR1 is SEHNR and CDR2 FQNEAQ (reference sequence). Deletions cut 5 bases from V and 2 bases from J, with 13 bases between. The CDR3 loop spans 15 amino acids. The CDR3 DNA reads TGTGCCAGCAGCCGTACAGGGAGTACCTACAATGAGCAGTTCTTC. Protein sequence: CASSRTGSTYNEQFF.

The chain joins TRBV4-1 to TRBJ2-7; tentatively, D is TRBD1 (6 bases). Germline CDR1 reads MGHRA; CDR2 reads YSYEKL. This CDR3 spans 15 amino acids. Trimming removed 2 bases from V and 2 bases from J, with 13 bases in between. CDR3 region: CASSQIQGRAYEQYF. CDR3 nucleotides: TGCGCCAGCAGCCAAATCCAGGGGCGGGCCTACGAGCAGTACTTC.

The chain employs TRBV7-2 and TRBJ2-3, with TRBD2 matching over 16 bases. After removal of 4 bases from V and 3 bases from J, the junction contained 7 bases not matched to a gene. The germline V gene encodes CDR1 SGHTA and CDR2 FQGNSA. The CDR3 covers 18 residues. CDR3 nucleotide sequence: TGTGCCAGCAGCTCCGCGGGACTAGCGGGAGGGCCAACAGATACGCAGTATTTT. Protein product: CASSSAGLAGGPTDTQYF. Combining the CDR3 with reference TRBV7-2 and TRBJ2-3 gives the whole variable domain GAGVSQSPSNKVTEKGKDVELRCDPISGHTALYWYRQSLGQGLEFLIYFQGNSAPDKSGLPSDRFSAERTGGSVSTLTIQRTQQEDSAVYLCASSSAGLAGGPTDTQYFGPGTRLTVL.

The chain joins TRBV6-5 to TRBJ1-2; 8 bases match TRBD1. Looked up from germline, CDR1 is MNHEY and CDR2 is SVGAGI. J was trimmed by 7 bases and V by 6 bases; bases with no gene match: 4. The CDR3 is made up of 12 amino acids. The CDR3 here is CASSPGGGGYTF. The DNA for the CDR3 is TGTGCCAGCAGCCCAGGGGGCGGTGGCTACACCTTC.

The chain employs TRBV7-2 and TRBJ2-7; 11 bases align to TRBD2. This CDR3 region has 17 residues. The J segment lost 0 bases and the V segment lost 5 bases, leaving 9 bases of the junction unmatched. Germline lookup yields CDR1 SGHTA and CDR2 FQGNSA. The CDR3 protein is CASSRTGTSGNSYEQYF. The CDR3 DNA sequence: TGTGCCAGCAGCCGTACCGGGACTAGCGGCAACTCCTACGAGCAGTACTTC.

The rearrangement uses TRBV7-6 and TRBJ1-3; 10 bases are a match to TRBD1. The CDR3 sequence is 14 residues long. The trim removed 5 bases at V and 5 bases at J, leaving 3 bases unmatched. Germline V lookup: CDR1 SGHVS, CDR2 FNYEAQ. CDR3 in amino acids: CASSVDRGRNTIYF. The CDR3 bases are TGTGCCAGCAGCGTCGACAGGGGGCGAAACACCATATATTTT.

The chain recombines TRBV5-1 with TRBJ1-2, with 10 bases that match TRBD1. The CDR3 covers 14 residues. The V and J ends lost 1 base and 6 bases, in that order; junction bases with no gene match: 3. CDR1 and CDR2 (germline): SGHRS, YFSETQ. In nucleotides, the CDR3 is TGCGCCAGCAGCTTGCCAGGGACAGGGGATGGCTACACCTTC. Translation: CASSLPGTGDGYTF.